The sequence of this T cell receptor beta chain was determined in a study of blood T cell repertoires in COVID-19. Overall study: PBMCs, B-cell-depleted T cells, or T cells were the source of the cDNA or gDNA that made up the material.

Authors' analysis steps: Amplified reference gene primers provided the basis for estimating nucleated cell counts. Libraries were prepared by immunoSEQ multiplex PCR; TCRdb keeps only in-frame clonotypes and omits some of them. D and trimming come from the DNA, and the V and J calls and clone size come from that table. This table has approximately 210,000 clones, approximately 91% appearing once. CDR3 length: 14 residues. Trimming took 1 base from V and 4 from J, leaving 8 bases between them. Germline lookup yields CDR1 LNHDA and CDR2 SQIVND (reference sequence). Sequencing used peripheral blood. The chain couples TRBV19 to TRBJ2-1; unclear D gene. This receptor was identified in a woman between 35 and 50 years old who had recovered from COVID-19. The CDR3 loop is CASSIVNSYNEQFF. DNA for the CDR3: TGTGCCAGTAGTATAGTAAACAGTTACAATGAGCAGTTCTTC.